The next 15 T cell receptor beta chains were all read from a single sample in a study of blood T cell repertoires in COVID-19. Some clones are missing from TCRdb's copy, which holds only in-frame ones; the method was immunoSEQ multiplex PCR. The data show 300,000 or so clones, 87% seen once. Sequencing was done on a sample of PBMCs or T cells enriched from blood (not recorded which). The receptor source for this set is a woman in her twenties or thirties who had recovered from COVID-19.

CDR3 region: CASSDYAGGPDTQYF. CDR3 coding DNA: TGCGCCAGCAGTGATTATGCGGGGGGGCCAGATACGCAGTATTTT. The chain has TRBV10-1 and TRBJ2-3; 9 bases align to TRBD2. Germline loops: CDR1 WNHNN, CDR2 SYGVQD (reference sequence). CDR3 length equals 15 residues. Trimming at V came to 3 bases and at J to 4 bases, leaving 5 bases not matched to a gene.

The gene calls are TRBV5-8 and TRBJ1-2, with TRBD1 matching 10 bases. The V segment lost 3 bases and the J segment 4 bases; nucleotides outside the gene matches: 18. CDR3 length: 19 residues. Germline CDR1 and CDR2: SGHTS and YDEGEE. CDR3 residues: CASSSRPGTGALEAYGYTF. The DNA for the CDR3 is TGTGCCAGCAGCTCCAGGCCGGGGACAGGGGCGCTGGAGGCCTATGGCTACACCTTC.

The chain has TRBV28 and TRBJ2-5; TRBD1 matches 8 bases. This CDR3 contains 18 residues. Germline-derived CDR1 and CDR2 are MDHEN and SYDVKM. V shed 4 bases and J 6 bases; nucleotides not matched to a gene: 19. The CDR3 DNA is TGTGCCAGCAGTTCCCCCTGGAGTCGGGCAGGGGGCGGGAAGACCCAGTACTTC. Translated, it gives CASSSPWSRAGGGKTQYF.

The CDR3: CASTTGFGYTF. CDR3 nucleotide sequence: TGTGCCAGTACCACAGGGTTTGGCTACACCTTC. The chain combines TRBV19 with TRBJ1-2; maybe TRBD1 (6 bases). This CDR3 spans 11 amino acids. CDR1 and CDR2 (germline): LNHDA, SQIVND (reference sequence). The V and J ends lost 7 bases and 7 bases respectively, with 10 bases between them.

V gene TRBV7-9 combines with J gene TRBJ2-7; 8 bases match TRBD2. Germline CDR1 and CDR2: SEHNR and FQNEAQ (reference sequence). The CDR3 covers 13 residues. The trim removed 8 bases at V and 1 base at J, leaving 4 bases unmatched. The CDR3 DNA is TGTGCCAGCGGGCAGCGGGGGTCCTACGAGCAGTACTTC. Translation gives CASGQRGSYEQYF. Drawing the rest from reference TRBV7-9 and TRBJ2-7, the complete variable domain is DTGVSQNPRHKITKRGQNVTFRCDPISEHNRLYWYRQTLGQGPEFLTYFQNEAQLEKSRLLSDRFSAERPKGSFSTLEIQRTEQGDSAMYLCASGQRGSYEQYFGPGTRLTVT.

The rearrangement uses TRBV29-1 and TRBJ2-1, with D perhaps matching TRBD2 (7 bases). Germline-derived CDR1 and CDR2 are SQVTM and ANQGSEA. With 1 base removed from V and 5 bases from J, the gap between germline ends came to 18 bases. The CDR3 has 16 amino acids. CDR3 coding DNA: TGCAGCGTTGAAGGGAGAGGGGGGGGTTATGACAATGAGCAGTTCTTC. Translation gives CSVEGRGGGYDNEQFF.

The chain employs TRBV6-5 and TRBJ1-3; D unresolved. Germline assignment: CDR1 MNHEY and CDR2 SVGAGI. The V end was cut by 2 bases, the J end by 0 bases, with 5 bases between. The length of the CDR3 is 14 residues. The CDR3 loop reads CASSYGGSGNTIYF. In DNA, the CDR3 is TGTGCCAGCAGTTACGGCGGCTCTGGAAACACCATATATTTT.

The J gene is TRBJ2-2, the V gene TRBV2, with 7 positions matching TRBD1. The trim removed 6 bases at V and 6 bases at J, leaving 13 bases unmatched. Germline CDR1 and CDR2: SNHLY and FYNNEI. This CDR3 spans 16 amino acids. DNA of the CDR3: TGTGCCAGCAGAGTGACAGGGTCGGGTCGTGCCGGGGAGCTGTTTTTT. Amino acids: CASRVTGSGRAGELFF.

The CDR3 reads CASSHSGTTDTQYF. DNA for the CDR3: TGTGCCAGCAGCCATAGCGGGACCACAGATACGCAGTATTTT. The V and J genes are TRBV7-9 and TRBJ2-3; 8 bases are shared with TRBD2. J was trimmed by 2 bases and V by 5 bases; bases with no gene match: 3. CDR1 is SEHNR and CDR2 is FQNEAQ in the germline V gene (reference sequence). CDR3 length: 14 amino acids.

The genes are TRBV28 and TRBJ2-2; TRBD1 matches 8 bases. CDR3 length equals 17 residues. With 4 bases clipped from V and 7 bases from J, the junction kept 14 bases outside the gene matches. The germline V gene has CDR1 MDHEN and CDR2 SYDVKM. CDR3 residues: CASSSQSRTGRNGELFF. The CDR3 DNA reads as TGTGCCAGCAGTTCTCAGTCAAGGACAGGGCGTAACGGGGAGCTGTTTTTT. The variable domain in full, completed from reference TRBV28 and TRBJ2-2, reads DVKVTQSSRYLVKRTGEKVFLECVQDMDHENMFWYRQDPGLGLRLIYFSYDVKMKEKGDIPEGYSVSREKKERFSLILESASTNQTSMYLCASSSQSRTGRNGELFFGEGSRLTVL.

The chain couples TRBV5-4 to TRBJ1-5, with D perhaps TRBD1 (6 bases). The CDR3 length is 12 residues. The V end was cut by 1 base, the J end by 8 bases, with 7 bases between. CDR1 and CDR2 (germline): SGHNT, YYREEE (reference sequence). The CDR3 protein is CASSLPGEPQHF. As DNA, the CDR3 is TGTGCCAGCAGCTTGCCAGGGGAGCCCCAGCATTTT.

The chain recombines TRBV10-3 with TRBJ2-5; D might be TRBD2 (7 bases). V was trimmed by 6 bases and J by 2 bases, leaving 13 bases between them. This CDR3 region has 14 residues. CDR1 ENHRY and CDR2 SYGVKD come from the germline V gene. This CDR3 reads CAIRVSGTQETQYF. CDR3 bases: TGTGCCATCAGAGTGAGCGGGACACAAGAGACCCAGTACTTC.

The chain has TRBV6-4 and TRBJ1-6; tentatively, D is TRBD1 (5 bases). CDR3 length: 16 amino acids. Germline lookup yields CDR1 MRHNA and CDR2 SNTAGT. CDR3 sequence (DNA): TGTGCGGTACTTGGGGGGATGAGCTCCTATAATTCACCCCTCCACTTT. The encoded protein is CAVLGGMSSYNSPLHF.

The chain recombines TRBV4-1 with TRBJ1-4; D call uncertain. The ends were cut back, 3 bases at V and 16 bases at J, with 21 bases in the middle. Germline CDR1 and CDR2: MGHRA and YSYEKL. The CDR3 extends over 14 amino acids. The CDR3 spells CASSQIGVVSRPFF. DNA of the CDR3: TGCGCCAGCAGCCAGATCGGGGTAGTAAGTAGGCCGTTTTTT.

This clone was seen once. The genes are TRBV9 and TRBJ2-7; 13 nucleotides agree with TRBD2. CDR1 is SGDLS and CDR2 is YYNGEE in the germline V gene. Losses at the gene ends were 0 bases for V and 2 bases for J; bases not matched to a gene: 2. The CDR3 runs 16 residues. CDR3 loop: CASSVGTSGGPYEQYF. The CDR3 nucleotides read TGTGCCAGCAGCGTAGGGACTAGCGGGGGACCCTACGAGCAGTACTTC.